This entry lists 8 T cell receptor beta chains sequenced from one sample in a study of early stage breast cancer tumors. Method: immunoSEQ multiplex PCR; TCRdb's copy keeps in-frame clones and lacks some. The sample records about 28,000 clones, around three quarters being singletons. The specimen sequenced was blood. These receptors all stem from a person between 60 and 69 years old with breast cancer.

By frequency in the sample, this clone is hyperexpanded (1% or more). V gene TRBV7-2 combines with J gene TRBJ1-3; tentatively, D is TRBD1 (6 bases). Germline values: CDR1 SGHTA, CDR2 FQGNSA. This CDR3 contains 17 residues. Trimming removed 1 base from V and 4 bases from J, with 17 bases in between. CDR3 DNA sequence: TGTGCCAGCAGCTTAGAATTGGGGGCCTTGGGGGGAAACACCATATATTTT. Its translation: CASSLELGALGGNTIYF.

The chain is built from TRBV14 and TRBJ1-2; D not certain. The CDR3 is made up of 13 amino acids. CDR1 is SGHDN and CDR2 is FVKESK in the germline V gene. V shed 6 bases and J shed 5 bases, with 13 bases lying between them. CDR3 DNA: TGTGCCAGCAGACGAGGAGGCGCGTATGGCTACACCTTC. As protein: CASRRGGAYGYTF.

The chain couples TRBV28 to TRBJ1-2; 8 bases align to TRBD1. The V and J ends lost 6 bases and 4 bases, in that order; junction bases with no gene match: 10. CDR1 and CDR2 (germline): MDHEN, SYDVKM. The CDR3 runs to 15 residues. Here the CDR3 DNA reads TGTGCCAGCAGCTGGAGGACAGGGCCGTTCTATGGCTACACCTTC. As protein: CASSWRTGPFYGYTF.

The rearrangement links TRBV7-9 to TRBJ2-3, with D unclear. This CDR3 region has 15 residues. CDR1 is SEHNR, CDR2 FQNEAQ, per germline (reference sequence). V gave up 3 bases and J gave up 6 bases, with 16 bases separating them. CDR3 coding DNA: TGTGCCAGCAGCTTCTGGGCCACCGGTACGGATACGCAGTATTTT. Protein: CASSFWATGTDTQYF.

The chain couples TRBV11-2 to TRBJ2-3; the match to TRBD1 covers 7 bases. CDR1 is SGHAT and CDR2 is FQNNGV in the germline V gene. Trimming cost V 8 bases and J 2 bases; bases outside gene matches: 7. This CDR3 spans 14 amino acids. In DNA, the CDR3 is TGTGCCAGCGGTCCGGGACAGTACACAGATACGCAGTATTTT. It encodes CASGPGQYTDTQYF.

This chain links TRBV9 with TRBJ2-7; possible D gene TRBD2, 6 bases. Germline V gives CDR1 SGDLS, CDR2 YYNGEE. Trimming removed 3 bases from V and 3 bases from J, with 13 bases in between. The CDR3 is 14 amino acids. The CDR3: CASSASGGFYEQYF. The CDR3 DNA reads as TGTGCCAGCAGCGCCAGTGGAGGGTTCTACGAGCAGTACTTC. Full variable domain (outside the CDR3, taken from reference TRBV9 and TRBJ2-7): DSGVTQTPKHLITATGQRVTLRCSPRSGDLSVYWYQQSLDQGLQFLIQYYNGEERAKGNILERFSAQQFPDLHSELNLSSLELGDSALYFCASSASGGFYEQYFGPGTRLTVT.

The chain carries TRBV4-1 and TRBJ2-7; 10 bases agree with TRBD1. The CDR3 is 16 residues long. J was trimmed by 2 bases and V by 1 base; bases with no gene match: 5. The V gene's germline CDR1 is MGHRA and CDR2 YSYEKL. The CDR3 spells CASSQGGQGIAYEQYF. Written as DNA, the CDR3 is TGCGCCAGCAGCCAAGGGGGACAGGGGATCGCCTACGAGCAGTACTTC.

This CDR3 is CASSLGSGRANEQFF. The DNA of the CDR3 is TGTGCCAGCAGCTTGGGTAGCGGGAGGGCCAATGAGCAGTTCTTC. J is TRBJ2-1 and V is TRBV5-4; 11 bases match TRBD2. V lost 0 bases, J lost 6 bases, and 2 bases stayed unmatched. CDR3 length equals 15 residues. Germline values: CDR1 SGHNT, CDR2 YYREEE (reference sequence). Combining the CDR3 with reference TRBV5-4 and TRBJ2-1 gives the whole variable domain ETGVTQSPTHLIKTRGQQVTLRCSSQSGHNTVSWYQQALGQGPQFIFQYYREEENGRGNFPPRFSGLQFPNYSSELNVNALELDDSALYLCASSLGSGRANEQFFGPGTRLTVL.